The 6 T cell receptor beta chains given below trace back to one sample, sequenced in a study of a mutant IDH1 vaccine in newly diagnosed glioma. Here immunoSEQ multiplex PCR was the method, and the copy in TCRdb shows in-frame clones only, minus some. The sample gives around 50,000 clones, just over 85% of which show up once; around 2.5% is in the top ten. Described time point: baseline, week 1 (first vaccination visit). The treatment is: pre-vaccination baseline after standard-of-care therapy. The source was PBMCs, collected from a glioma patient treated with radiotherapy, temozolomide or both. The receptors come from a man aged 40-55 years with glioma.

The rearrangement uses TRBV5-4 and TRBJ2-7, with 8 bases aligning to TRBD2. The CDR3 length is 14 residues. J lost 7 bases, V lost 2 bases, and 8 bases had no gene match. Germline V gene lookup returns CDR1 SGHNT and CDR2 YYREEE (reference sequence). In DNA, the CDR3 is TGTGCCAGCAGCTTCAGGACTAGCCAAGGAGAGCAGTACTTC. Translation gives CASSFRTSQGEQYF.

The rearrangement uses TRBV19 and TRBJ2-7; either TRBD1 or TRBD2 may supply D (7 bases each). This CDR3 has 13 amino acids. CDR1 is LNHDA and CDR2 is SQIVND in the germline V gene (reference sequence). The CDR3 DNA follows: TGTGCGAGCGGGGAGGGGGCCTCCTACGAGCAGTACTTC. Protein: CASGEGASYEQYF.

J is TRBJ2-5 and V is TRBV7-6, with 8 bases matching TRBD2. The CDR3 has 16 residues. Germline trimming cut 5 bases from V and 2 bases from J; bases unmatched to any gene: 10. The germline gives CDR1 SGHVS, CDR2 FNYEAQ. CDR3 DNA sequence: TGTGCCAGCAGCCTACAAAAGCTAGCGGGTCAAGAGACCCAGTACTTC. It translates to CASSLQKLAGQETQYF. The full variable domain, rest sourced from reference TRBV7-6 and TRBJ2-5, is GAGVSQSPRYKVTKRGQDVALRCDPISGHVSLYWYRQALGQGPEFLTYFNYEAQQDKSGLPNDRFSAERPEGSISTLTIQRTEQRDSAMYRCASSLQKLAGQETQYFGPGTRLLVL.

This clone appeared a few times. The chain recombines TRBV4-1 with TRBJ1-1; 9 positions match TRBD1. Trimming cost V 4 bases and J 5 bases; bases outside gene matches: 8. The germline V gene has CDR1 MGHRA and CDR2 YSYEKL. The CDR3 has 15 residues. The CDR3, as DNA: TGCGCCAGCAGCCCGGGACAGGGTCCGAGGACTGAAGCTTTCTTT. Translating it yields CASSPGQGPRTEAFF.

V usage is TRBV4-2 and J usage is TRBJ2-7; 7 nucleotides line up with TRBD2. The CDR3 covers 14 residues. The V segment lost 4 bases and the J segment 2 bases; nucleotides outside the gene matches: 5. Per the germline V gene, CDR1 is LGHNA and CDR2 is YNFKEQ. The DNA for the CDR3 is TGTGCCAGCAGCCCGGGGGGATTCGCCTACGAGCAGTACTTC. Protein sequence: CASSPGGFAYEQYF.

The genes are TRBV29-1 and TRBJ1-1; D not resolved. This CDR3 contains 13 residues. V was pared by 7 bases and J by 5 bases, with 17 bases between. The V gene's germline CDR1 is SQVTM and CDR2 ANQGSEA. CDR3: CSAINGLMTEAFF. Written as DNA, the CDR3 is TGCAGCGCAATAAACGGGCTAATGACTGAAGCTTTCTTT. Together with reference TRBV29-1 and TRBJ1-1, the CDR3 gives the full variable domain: SAVISQKPSRDICQRGTSLTIQCQVDSQVTMMFWYRQQPGQSLTLIATANQGSEATYESGFVIDKFPISRPNLTFSTLTVSNMSPEDSSIYLCSAINGLMTEAFFGQGTRLTVV.